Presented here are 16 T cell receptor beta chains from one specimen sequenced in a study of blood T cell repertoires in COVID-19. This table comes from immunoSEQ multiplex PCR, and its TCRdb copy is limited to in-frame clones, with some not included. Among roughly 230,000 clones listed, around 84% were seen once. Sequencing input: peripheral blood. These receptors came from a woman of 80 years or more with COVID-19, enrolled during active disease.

Here the CDR3 DNA reads TGTGCCAGCAGCTTGGGGGGACCGACGTCCCTCCACTTT. It encodes CASSLGGPTSLHF. The J gene is TRBJ1-6, the V gene TRBV11-2, with D perhaps matching TRBD1 (5 bases). The CDR3 totals 13 residues. In germline, CDR1 is SGHAT, CDR2 FQNNGV. Trimming left V 3 bases short and J 14 bases short, with 14 bases between.

CDR3 DNA sequence: TGCGCCAGCAGCTTGGGGACAGGCGAAGTGGGCTACACCTTC. It translates to CASSLGTGEVGYTF. This rearrangement joins TRBV5-1 to TRBJ1-2, with TRBD1 matching over 7 bases. From germline, CDR1 is SGHRS and CDR2 YFSETQ. The junction had 7 bases not matched to a gene; V was cut back by 0 bases and J by 8 bases. This CDR3 has 14 residues.

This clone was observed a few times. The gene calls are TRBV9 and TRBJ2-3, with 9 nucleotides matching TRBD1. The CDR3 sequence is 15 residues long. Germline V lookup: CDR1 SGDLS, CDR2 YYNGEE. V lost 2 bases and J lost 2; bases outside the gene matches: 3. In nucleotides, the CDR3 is TGTGCCAGCAGCGTTACAGGGGGCTCCACAGATACGCAGTATTTT. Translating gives CASSVTGGSTDTQYF.

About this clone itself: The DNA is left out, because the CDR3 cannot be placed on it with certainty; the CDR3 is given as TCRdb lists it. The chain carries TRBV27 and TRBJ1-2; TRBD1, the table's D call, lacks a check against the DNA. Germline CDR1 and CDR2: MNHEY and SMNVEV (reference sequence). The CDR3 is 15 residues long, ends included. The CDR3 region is CASSTSDRTFYGYTF.

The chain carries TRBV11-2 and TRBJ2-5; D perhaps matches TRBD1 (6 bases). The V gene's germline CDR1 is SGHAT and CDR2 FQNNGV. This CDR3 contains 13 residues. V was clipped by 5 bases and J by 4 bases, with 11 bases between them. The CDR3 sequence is CASSPWTVETQYF. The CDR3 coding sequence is TGTGCCAGCAGCCCGTGGACAGTAGAGACCCAGTACTTC.

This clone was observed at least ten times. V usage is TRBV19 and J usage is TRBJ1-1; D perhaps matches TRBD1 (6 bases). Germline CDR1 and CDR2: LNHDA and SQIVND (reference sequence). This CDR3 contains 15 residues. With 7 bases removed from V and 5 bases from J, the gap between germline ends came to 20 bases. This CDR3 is CASKDRSSSGTEAFF. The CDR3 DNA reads TGTGCCAGTAAGGACAGATCTTCTTCTGGGACTGAAGCTTTCTTT.

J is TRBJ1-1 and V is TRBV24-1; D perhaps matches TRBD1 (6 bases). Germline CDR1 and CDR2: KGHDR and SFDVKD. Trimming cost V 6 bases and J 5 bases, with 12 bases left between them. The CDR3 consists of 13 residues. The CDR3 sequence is CATSLTGLTEAFF. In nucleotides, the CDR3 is TGTGCCACCAGTCTCACAGGGTTAACTGAAGCTTTCTTT.

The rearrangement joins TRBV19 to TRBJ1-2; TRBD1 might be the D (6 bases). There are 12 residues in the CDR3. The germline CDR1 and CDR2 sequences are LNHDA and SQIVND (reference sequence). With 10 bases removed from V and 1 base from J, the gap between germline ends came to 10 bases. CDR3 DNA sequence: TGTGCCACGAGACAGGTTAACTATGGCTACACCTTC. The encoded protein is CATRQVNYGYTF.

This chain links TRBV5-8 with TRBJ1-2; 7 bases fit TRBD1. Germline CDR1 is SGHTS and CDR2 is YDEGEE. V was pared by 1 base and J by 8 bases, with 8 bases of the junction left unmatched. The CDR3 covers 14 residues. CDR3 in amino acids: CASSLWGRQGGYTF. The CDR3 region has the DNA TGTGCCAGCAGCTTGTGGGGACGACAGGGAGGCTACACCTTC.

In DNA, the CDR3 is TGTGCCAGCAGTAAAAGGTTAGGGGACAGCCTATACTATGGCTACACCTTC. Translated, it gives CASSKRLGDSLYYGYTF. The chain couples TRBV27 to TRBJ1-2, with 7 bases aligning to TRBD1. Germline CDR1 is MNHEY and CDR2 is SMNVEV (reference sequence). With 5 bases clipped from V and 3 bases from J, the junction kept 15 bases outside the gene matches. There are 17 residues in the CDR3.

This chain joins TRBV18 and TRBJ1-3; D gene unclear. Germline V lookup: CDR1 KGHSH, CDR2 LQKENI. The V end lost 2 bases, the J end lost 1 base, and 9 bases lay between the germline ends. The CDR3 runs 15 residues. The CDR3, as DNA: TGTGCCAGCTCACCATACTCAGGATCTGGAAACACCATATATTTT. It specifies CASSPYSGSGNTIYF. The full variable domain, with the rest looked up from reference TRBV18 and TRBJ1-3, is NAGVMQNPRHLVRRRGQEARLRCSPMKGHSHVYWYRQLPEEGLKFMVYLQKENIIDESGMPKERFSAEFPKEGPSILRIQQVVRGDSAAYFCASSPYSGSGNTIYFGEGSWLTVV.

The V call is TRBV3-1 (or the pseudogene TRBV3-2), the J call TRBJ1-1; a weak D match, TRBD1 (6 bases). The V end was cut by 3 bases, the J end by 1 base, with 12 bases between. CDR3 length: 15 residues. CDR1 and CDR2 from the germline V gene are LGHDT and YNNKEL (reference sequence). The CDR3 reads CASSHRQVSNTEAFF. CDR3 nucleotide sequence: TGTGCCAGCAGCCACAGACAGGTTTCGAACACTGAAGCTTTCTTT.

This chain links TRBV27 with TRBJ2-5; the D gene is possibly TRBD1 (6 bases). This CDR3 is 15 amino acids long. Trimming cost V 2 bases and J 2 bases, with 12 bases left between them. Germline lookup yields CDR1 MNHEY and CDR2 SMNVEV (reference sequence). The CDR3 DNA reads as TGTGCCAGCAGTTTACGGCGGACAGCACAAGAGACCCAGTACTTC. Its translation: CASSLRRTAQETQYF.

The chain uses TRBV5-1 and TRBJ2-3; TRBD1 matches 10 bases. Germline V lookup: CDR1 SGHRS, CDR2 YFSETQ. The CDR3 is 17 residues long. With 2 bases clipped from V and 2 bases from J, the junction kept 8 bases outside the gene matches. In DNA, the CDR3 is TGCGCCAGCAGCTTAATGGGACAGGGGACACACACAGATACGCAGTATTTT. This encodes CASSLMGQGTHTDTQYF.

In DNA, the CDR3 is TGTGCCAGCAGTAAGGGGACAGGGGGTTACAATGAGCAGTTCTTC. Translated, it gives CASSKGTGGYNEQFF. The chain is built from TRBV6-5 and TRBJ2-1; 11 bases fit TRBD1. Trimming took 5 bases from V and 4 from J; bases not matched to a gene: 4. Germline V gene lookup returns CDR1 MNHEY and CDR2 SVGAGI. This CDR3 region has 15 residues.

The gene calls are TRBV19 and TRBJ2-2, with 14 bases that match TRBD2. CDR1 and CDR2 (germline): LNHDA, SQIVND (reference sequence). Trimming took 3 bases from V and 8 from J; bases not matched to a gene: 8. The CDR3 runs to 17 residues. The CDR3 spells CASSIGTSGGMAGELFF. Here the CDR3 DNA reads TGTGCCAGTAGTATTGGGACTAGCGGGGGTATGGCGGGGGAGCTGTTTTTT.